Listed below are T cell receptor beta chains from one sample, sequenced in a study of T cell responses to AZD1222 COVID-19 vaccine. TCRdb's table, derived via immunoSEQ multiplex PCR, lists solely in-frame clones and lacks some. The sample has approximately 110,000 clones, more than 75% seen once. Sequencing used peripheral blood, obtained on day 0 of AZD1222 vaccination. These receptors all come from an adult in good health. Both conserved end residues are part of each CDR3. Each record gives: J gene, V gene, CDR3 length, D gene, clone size, CDR3 DNA, CDR3 protein. The D gene is left open where the match is weak. Expanded clones are given a class, and other clones once, few, many or no size at all.

TRBJ1-6,TRBV7-2,12,-,-,TGTGCCAGCAGCAAGGACGGAGCACCCCTCCACTTT,CASSKDGAPLHF
TRBJ1-2,TRBV10-3,11,-,few,TGTGCCATCAGTGAGGCTTCTGGCTACACCTTC,CAISEASGYTF
TRBJ1-2,TRBV20-1,11,-,-,TGCATGTTGAGGGAGAACTATGGCTACACCTTC,CMLRENYGYTF
TRBJ2-7,TRBV27,16,TRBD1,-,TGTGCCAGCAGCCCCAGGACAGGGGACCCCTCCTACGAGCAGTACTTC,CASSPRTGDPSYEQYF
TRBJ2-1,TRBV19,14,-,-,TGTGCCAGTAGTACAGTGGGTTTAAGCAATGAGCAGTTCTTC,CASSTVGLSNEQFF
TRBJ1-6,TRBV28,17,TRBD1,-,TGTGCCAGCAGTTCGGGACAGGGGAGGACCTATAATTCACCCCTCCACTTT,CASSSGQGRTYNSPLHF
TRBJ2-5,TRBV5-4,16,-,-,TGTGCCAGCAGCTTGGGTTCGACAGTCCAAGGAGAGACCCAGTACTTC,CASSLGSTVQGETQYF
TRBJ2-5,TRBV9,14,TRBD1,once,TGTGCCAGCAGCGTTCCGACAGGGGGAGAGACCCAGTACTTC,CASSVPTGGETQYF
TRBJ2-5,TRBV12-3/TRBV12-4,13,TRBD1,once,TGTGCCAGCAGGAACAGGGGGCGAGAGACCCAGTACTTC,CASRNRGRETQYF
TRBJ2-1,TRBV6-5,14,TRBD2,few,TGTGCCAGCAGGATCCCCGGGACTAGCAATGAGCAGTTCTTC,CASRIPGTSNEQFF
TRBJ2-5,TRBV10-3,16,-,-,TGTGCCATCAGTGAGTCGACTCTAGGCAGCGGAGAGACCCAGTACTTC,CAISESTLGSGETQYF
TRBJ1-2,TRBV11-2,14,-,-,TGTGCCAGCAGCCTAACTGGGGCCGACTATGGCTACACCTTC,CASSLTGADYGYTF
TRBJ2-1,TRBV5-6,17,TRBD2,-,TGTGCCAGCAGCTATCTAGCGGGGGGGCTGAGGGACAATGAGCAGTTCTTC,CASSYLAGGLRDNEQFF
TRBJ2-1,TRBV9,17,-,-,TGTGCCAGCAGCGAGGGGTTAGTAGGAGACACCTACAATGAGCAGTTCTTC,CASSEGLVGDTYNEQFF
TRBJ2-7,TRBV7-9,16,-,-,TGTGCCAGCAGCCCCCCCACGGCAATCGGTAGTTACGAGCAGTACTTC,CASSPPTAIGSYEQYF
TRBJ1-1,TRBV18,16,TRBD1,once,TGTGCCAGCTCACCGGGACAGGGGGCAAGGAACACTGAAGCTTTCTTT,CASSPGQGARNTEAFF
TRBJ2-2,TRBV7-3,16,TRBD1,-,TGTGCCAGCAGCCTTGCCCCAGGACAGGGAACCGGGGAGCTGTTTTTT,CASSLAPGQGTGELFF
TRBJ1-1,TRBV3-1/TRBV3-2,14,-,-,TGTGCCAGCAGCCGTTCGGGGGGGGTGGATGAAGCTTTCTTT,CASSRSGGVDEAFF
TRBJ1-3,TRBV13,16,TRBD1,once,TGTGCCAGCAGCTGGACAGGGGAGGCTTCTGGAAACACCATATATTTT,CASSWTGEASGNTIYF
TRBJ2-6,TRBV7-6,17,TRBD2,-,TGTGCCAGCAGCTCTCCTAGCGGCCCAGCTGGGGCCAACGTCCTGACTTTC,CASSSPSGPAGANVLTF
TRBJ2-6,TRBV7-8,18,-,-,TGTGCCAGCAGCTTAGGGGACTCGCGGACCGTTGGGGCCAACGTCCTGACTTTC,CASSLGDSRTVGANVLTF
TRBJ1-6,TRBV7-9,13,-,-,TGTGCCAGCAGCTTCCCGAGCAATTCACCCCTCCACTTT,CASSFPSNSPLHF
TRBJ2-1,TRBV11-3,18,TRBD2,-,TGTGCCAGCAGCCCGGGACTAGCGGGAGGTTCCACCTACAATGAGCAGTTCTTC,CASSPGLAGGSTYNEQFF
TRBJ2-1,TRBV7-2,13,-,-,TGTGCCAGCAGCTTAGCGTATAACAATGAGCAGTTCTTC,CASSLAYNNEQFF
TRBJ2-2,TRBV10-3,14,TRBD1,-,TGTGCCATCAGTGGGACAGGGTACACCGGGGAGCTGTTTTTT,CAISGTGYTGELFF
TRBJ1-2,TRBV5-1,13,-,-,TGCGCCAGCAGCTTGGTGGACATCTCGGGCTACACCTTC,CASSLVDISGYTF
TRBJ2-1,TRBV4-2,14,-,-,TGTGCCAGCAGCCAACCTATGGGCTACAATGAGCAGTTCTTC,CASSQPMGYNEQFF
TRBJ2-7,TRBV19,14,TRBD1,-,TGTGCCAGTAGTGGACAGGGGAGGTCCTACGAGCAGTACTTC,CASSGQGRSYEQYF
TRBJ2-5,TRBV12-5,11,-,few,TGTGCTAGTGGTTCGGAAGAGACCCAGTACTTC,CASGSEETQYF
TRBJ1-1,TRBV6-2/TRBV6-3,13,TRBD1,-,TGTGCCAGCAGTCCGACAGGGTGGACTGAAGCTTTCTTT,CASSPTGWTEAFF
TRBJ2-7,TRBV15,14,-,-,TGTGCCACCAGCAGACGCGGTGGGTCCTACGAGCAGTACTTC,CATSRRGGSYEQYF
TRBJ2-3,TRBV28,15,-,-,TGTGCCAGCAGTTTGACTTCCACTAGCACAGATACGCAGTATTTT,CASSLTSTSTDTQYF
TRBJ1-6,TRBV28,15,-,-,TGTGCCAGCAGGTGGGAGGCTTCATATAATTCACCCCTCCACTTT,CASRWEASYNSPLHF
TRBJ2-7,TRBV7-9,17,TRBD2,-,TGTGCCAGCAGTTTCCGAAGGGGTAGCGGGTTCTCCTACGAGCAGTACTTC,CASSFRRGSGFSYEQYF
TRBJ1-2,TRBV7-9,14,-,-,TGTGCCAGCAGCTCCCAACACCGAAACTATGGCTACACCTTC,CASSSQHRNYGYTF
TRBJ1-5,TRBV18,15,-,-,TGTGCCAGCTCACCAGGGGAGCTCGGCAATCAGCCCCAGCATTTT,CASSPGELGNQPQHF
TRBJ2-1,TRBV11-2,13,-,-,TGTGCCAGCAGCCCCCAAACTAGCCTTGAGCAGTTCTTC,CASSPQTSLEQFF
TRBJ2-1,TRBV5-1,16,TRBD2,-,TGCGCCAGCAGCCCCGGGCTAGCGGGAGGTAGGAATGAGCAGTTCTTC,CASSPGLAGGRNEQFF
TRBJ2-5,TRBV5-1,15,-,-,TGCGCCAGCAGCTTGCAGGGCAGGTTGACAGAGACCCAGTACTTC,CASSLQGRLTETQYF
TRBJ1-1,TRBV2,15,-,-,TGTGCCAGCAGTGAAGCAACGGGGGGGCGGACTGAAGCTTTCTTT,CASSEATGGRTEAFF